Below are 14 T cell receptor beta chains sequenced from a single sample in a study of blood T cell repertoires in COVID-19. Sequenced by immunoSEQ multiplex PCR; TCRdb stores in-frame clones only, minus some. The repertoire has around 150,000 clones, approximately 79% of them found once; the top ten carry roughly 2.9%. The sample was PBMCs or T cells enriched from blood (not recorded which). The receptors shown here come from a woman aged 45-60 years who had recovered from COVID-19.

J is TRBJ1-3 and V is TRBV3-1 (or the pseudogene TRBV3-2); possibly TRBD1 for D (5 bases). This CDR3 is 15 amino acids long. Germline V gives CDR1 LGHDT, CDR2 YNNKEL (reference sequence). Between the trimmed V and J ends, which lost 0 bases and 5 bases, there was a span of 11 bases. Written as DNA, the CDR3 is TGTGCCAGCAGCCAAGACGCAGGGTTCCGAAACACCATATATTTT. This gives the protein CASSQDAGFRNTIYF.

J is TRBJ1-2 and V is TRBV7-9, with 7 bases matching TRBD1. J gave up 0 bases and V 1 base, and 5 bases lay outside the gene matches. Germline values: CDR1 SEHNR, CDR2 FQNEAQ (reference sequence). The length of the CDR3 is 16 residues. CDR3 DNA sequence: TGTGCCAGCAGCTTAGGGCGACAGGGATCTAACTATGGCTACACCTTC. Its protein product is CASSLGRQGSNYGYTF.

This sequence joins TRBV28 and TRBJ1-1; D may be TRBD1 (5 bases). The germline CDR1 and CDR2 sequences are MDHEN and SYDVKM. Trimming left V 6 bases short and J 1 base short, with 15 bases between. This CDR3 comprises 15 residues. The CDR3 DNA sequence: TGTGCCAGCAGCTTACGGTACAGGAGGAACACTGAAGCTTTCTTT. This translates into CASSLRYRRNTEAFF. The variable domain in full, with the rest retrieved from reference TRBV28 and TRBJ1-1, is DVKVTQSSRYLVKRTGEKVFLECVQDMDHENMFWYRQDPGLGLRLIYFSYDVKMKEKGDIPEGYSVSREKKERFSLILESASTNQTSMYLCASSLRYRRNTEAFFGQGTRLTVV.

The chain is built from TRBV13 and TRBJ2-1; 11 nucleotides line up with TRBD2. There are 20 residues in the CDR3. Losses at the gene ends were 4 bases for V and 0 bases for J; bases not matched to a gene: 14. The germline V gene encodes CDR1 PRHDT and CDR2 FYEKMQ (reference sequence). DNA for the CDR3: TGTGCCAGCAGCTACGGACTAGCGGGCCAAATGGGGAGCTCCTACAATGAGCAGTTCTTC. This gives the protein CASSYGLAGQMGSSYNEQFF.

The chain employs TRBV11-2 and TRBJ2-1; 7 nucleotides line up with TRBD2. The J segment lost 8 bases and the V segment lost 1 base, leaving 8 bases of the junction unmatched. This CDR3 comprises 15 residues. CDR1 is SGHAT, CDR2 FQNNGV, per germline. CDR3 DNA sequence: TGTGCCAGCAGCTTAGCTAGCGGACCCCTCTATGAGCAGTTCTTC. This encodes CASSLASGPLYEQFF.

This rearrangement joins TRBV12-5 to TRBJ1-1; D is ambiguous. The germline V gene has CDR1 LGHNT and CDR2 FRNRAP. This CDR3 contains 13 residues. Trimming left V 7 bases short and J 4 bases short, with 13 bases between. The CDR3 coding sequence is TGTGCTAGTGCTAGAGAGATGGCCACTGAAGCTTTCTTT. Translated: CASAREMATEAFF.

This chain connects TRBV11-3 to TRBJ1-6; D not resolved. Germline-derived CDR1 and CDR2 are SGHNT and YENEEA. V was pared by 3 bases and J by 5 bases, with 5 bases between. The CDR3 is 13 residues long. CDR3 DNA sequence: TGTGCCAGCAGCTTGCGGGATAATTCACCCCTCCACTTT. Amino acid sequence: CASSLRDNSPLHF.

This clone was picked up a small number of times. The gene calls are TRBV5-8 and TRBJ1-3; D might be TRBD1 (6 bases). V dropped 4 bases and J dropped 4 bases, with 9 bases sitting between them. The CDR3 is 13 residues long. CDR1 is SGHTS and CDR2 is YDEGEE in the germline V gene. CDR3: CASSRGQGNTIYF. The CDR3 nucleotides read TGTGCCAGCAGCCGGGGACAAGGAAACACCATATATTTT.

The rearrangement uses TRBV19 and TRBJ2-2; 8 positions agree with TRBD1. J was trimmed by 6 bases and V by 3 bases; bases with no gene match: 6. The germline V gene encodes CDR1 LNHDA and CDR2 SQIVND (reference sequence). The CDR3 runs 15 residues. The CDR3 is CASSIRGPVPGELFF. In DNA, the CDR3 is TGTGCCAGTAGTATCAGGGGGCCTGTTCCCGGGGAGCTGTTTTTT.

Written as DNA, the CDR3 is TGTGCCAGCAGTCCCGGACAGCAAGAGACCCAGTACTTC. Translation: CASSPGQQETQYF. The rearrangement joins TRBV12-3 or TRBV12-4 to TRBJ2-5, with D maybe TRBD1 (6 bases). V was cut by 5 bases and J by 2 bases, with 9 bases left in between. This CDR3 is built from 13 residues.

The chain couples TRBV5-4 to TRBJ1-3, with D unresolved. V lost 1 base to trimming and J lost 0 bases, with 5 bases between them. This CDR3 spans 14 amino acids. Germline V CDR1 and CDR2: SGHNT, YYREEE (reference sequence). For the CDR3, the DNA is TGTGCCAGCAGCTTGCCCGGCTCTGGAAACACCATATATTTT. It specifies CASSLPGSGNTIYF.

This clone was seen many times. This chain joins TRBV27 and TRBJ2-7; 7 positions match TRBD2. The ends lost 8 bases at V and 0 bases at J; junction bases unmatched: 10. CDR1 and CDR2 (germline): MNHEY, SMNVEV (reference sequence). CDR3 length equals 15 residues. CDR3 protein: CASLNLASGSYEQYF. CDR3 bases: TGTGCCAGCCTAAACTTAGCTAGCGGCTCCTACGAGCAGTACTTC.

The chain links TRBV28 to TRBJ2-7; TRBD2 aligns across 8 bases. CDR3 length equals 16 residues. CDR1 MDHEN and CDR2 SYDVKM come from the germline V gene. The trim removed 4 bases at V and 7 bases at J, leaving 15 bases unmatched. The DNA for the CDR3 is TGTGCCAGCAGTTGGACTTACACGGCGGGGGGAGCTGAGCAGTACTTC. Its protein product is CASSWTYTAGGAEQYF.

This clone was seen just once. V is TRBV4-2 and J is TRBJ1-4; D might be TRBD1 (5 bases). Trimming pared 0 bases from V and 8 bases from J, leaving 13 bases between. This CDR3 contains 15 residues. Germline loops: CDR1 LGHNA, CDR2 YNFKEQ. CDR3 DNA sequence: TGTGCCAGCAGCCAAGATGATGAAGGGGCGGAAAAACTGTTTTTT. This encodes CASSQDDEGAEKLFF.